Listed below are T cell receptor beta chains from one sample, sequenced in a study of Tregs in tolerant kidney transplant recipients. Data came from immunoSEQ multiplex PCR; TCRdb stores just in-frame clones and leaves some out. The sample includes 15,000 to 20,000 clones, around four fifths of them seen just once. Sequencing input: Tregs from blood. Every receptor here comes from a human donor in good health. CDR3s include the opening cysteine and the closing phenylalanine or tryptophan. The D gene is left open where the match is weak. Some rows mark clone size as missing; the rest say once, few, many or name a class of expanded clone.

d_call | clone_size | j_call | v_call | cdr3_nt | cdr3_aa
NA | NA | TRBJ1-1 | TRBV19 | TGTGCCAGTAGTCGTTCTAGGGTCACTGAAGCTTTCTTT | CASSRSRVTEAFF
NA | NA | TRBJ2-2 | TRBV10-1 | TGCGCCAGCGAGGCCGGGGAGCTGTTTTTT | CASEAGELFF
NA | NA | TRBJ1-1 | TRBV16 | TGTGCCAGCAGCCCCGACAGAGGGTGGAACACTGAAGCTTTCTTT | CASSPDRGWNTEAFF
NA | NA | TRBJ1-1 | TRBV6-6 | TGTGCCAGCAGTACATTATACACTGAAGCTTTCTTT | CASSTLYTEAFF
NA | NA | TRBJ2-5 | TRBV4-2 | TGTGCCAGCAGCCAAGGGGATACTAGGTTGAGCGGGACCCAGTACTTC | CASSQGDTRLSGTQYF
NA | NA | TRBJ2-1 | TRBV19 | TGTGCCAGTAGTATACTAAATGAGCAGTTCTTC | CASSILNEQFF
NA | once | TRBJ2-3 | TRBV5-1 | TGCGCCAGCAGCTTGGGGGGCGTCACAGATACGCAGTATTTT | CASSLGGVTDTQYF
NA | NA | TRBJ1-4 | TRBV27 | TGTGCCAGCAGTTATATAGGACAGTATGAAAAACTGTTTTTT | CASSYIGQYEKLFF
NA | NA | TRBJ2-2 | TRBV21-1 | TGTGCCAGCCCGACTAGTCTCTTCACCGGGGAGCTGTTTTTT | CASPTSLFTGELFF
TRBD2 | NA | TRBJ2-1 | TRBV11-2 | TGTGCCAGCAGCTTCGCCCTACTAGCGGGAGGGAGGAATGAGCAGTTCTTC | CASSFALLAGGRNEQFF